This TCR beta chain was recovered during a study of cytomegalovirus exposure and HLA in healthy donors. 13 Jbeta primers and 60 Vbeta primers were used for the PCR. Sequencing was performed with immunoSEQ multiplex PCR; in TCRdb, only in-frame clones are kept and a portion is missing. The data show approximately 120,000 clones, with over 70% seen just once and 3% to 4% held by the top ten. The CDR3 runs to 17 residues. Germline trimming cut 0 bases from V and 7 bases from J; bases unmatched to any gene: 10. Germline V lookup: CDR1 LGHNA, CDR2 YSLEER. The chain uses TRBV4-3 and TRBJ1-1; 11 nucleotides align to TRBD1. Sequenced: PBMCs. The receptor was isolated from a man between 18 and 29 years old in good health and CMV-seropositive. The CDR3 nucleotides are TGCGCCAGCAGCCAAGATTGGACAGGGGGCGAGGGAAATGAAGCTTTCTTT. Its protein is CASSQDWTGGEGNEAFF.